The sequence of this TCR beta chain was determined in a study of T cell responses to AZD1222 COVID-19 vaccine. Germline CDR1 and CDR2: MGHRA and YSYEKL. The CDR3 sequence is 16 residues long. The V segment lost 4 bases and the J segment 2 bases; nucleotides outside the gene matches: 4. Of note for this clone: Its cognate antigen is unknown.

Study results and limitations: AZD1222 recipients seropositive at baseline numbered only five to seven. Donors were chiefly white British, with a greater number of females, and clonal diversity was perhaps underestimated.

Sequencing was performed with immunoSEQ multiplex PCR; in TCRdb, only in-frame clones are kept and a portion is missing. The data hold some 110,000 clones, with around nine tenths observed a single time. The TCR comes from an adult who received the AZD1222 COVID-19 vaccine. The chain recombines TRBV4-1 with TRBJ2-2, with 10 nucleotides matching TRBD1. Here the sequenced sample was peripheral blood, taken 28 days after the second AZD1222 dose. CDR3 nucleotides: TGCGCCAGCAGCCGGGGACAGGGGTTTAACACCGGGGAGCTGTTTTTT. This translates into CASSRGQGFNTGELFF.